This T cell receptor beta chain emerged from a study of post-analysis software for immune sequencing data. Study overall: Relapsing-remitting, secondary progressive and progressive-relapsing courses of multiple sclerosis were included. Study findings and constraints: Samples from a shared batch, those prepared together, strongly co-clustered by F measure.

With regard to this clonotype: The antigen is undetermined.

Prepared TCR beta cDNA libraries contained unique molecular identifiers. TCRdb re-derived calls from the PCR reads in MiXCR, one entry per CDR3 protein. The sample comprises 450,000 or so distinct CDR3 sequences, under 55% of which are singletons, and about 12% rests with the top ten. The receptor's source is a girl aged 10 to 17 with multiple sclerosis. The sequenced sample was blood.

CDR3 loop: CASSKREDYEQYF. The CDR3 DNA follows: TGCGCCAGCAGCAAGCGGGAGGACTACGAGCAGTACTTC. The chain links TRBV4-1 to TRBJ2-7, with TRBD2 identical over 9 bases. V lost 5 bases and J lost 3; bases outside the gene matches: 2. Germline V gene data show CDR1 as MGHRA and CDR2 as YSYEKL. The CDR3 consists of 13 residues.